This TCR beta chain was profiled in a study of T-cell memory formation after mild COVID-19 (dated by TCRdb to about 2021). Notes on the research overall: Most TCR sequence clusters were specific to one of the two donors. In two donors, T-cell clones that expanded and contracted after mild COVID-19 were followed by sequencing TCRalpha and TCRbeta repertoires longitudinally. The cohort was made up of two young adult volunteers, one female and one male, who were previously healthy.

Beyond this particular receptor, the publication reports: Some responding clones were detected in pre-infection memory, which suggested that pre-existing cross-reactive memory T cells had joined the SARS-CoV-2 response. From day 15 to 85, contracting clones showed balanced CD4/CD8 phenotypes, whereas a second wave of clones that expanded from day 15 to 37 leaned towards CD4+. SARS-CoV-2 specificity of the second-wave clones peaking on day 37 was not confirmed. Contracting CD4+ clones were located mainly in the CM and EM memory subsets, whereas CD8+ clones were found to be enriched in EMRA. The study covered only a couple of mild cases, and larger cohorts including severe cases with pre-infection samples were considered necessary.

The instrument was an Illumina NovaSeq 6000. TCRalpha and TCRbeta cDNA libraries were built by 5'RACE with constant-segment primers, adding sample barcodes and unique molecular identifiers. RNA was extracted from every sample with Trizol reagent. Libraries were amplified in two PCR steps, with a second sample barcode and Illumina TruSeq adapters added in the second step. Sequencing of the libraries was done on an Illumina NovaSeq, producing 2 x 150 bp paired-end reads. Per the original workflow: The reads were demultiplexed and collapsed into UMI-guided consensus sequences using migec v1.2.7. Using mixcr v2.1.11, UMI consensuses were aligned to TRA and TRB V and J templates and then assembled into clonotypes. A clonotype was counted as expanded or contracted only if both edgeR and NoisET called the change significant, with noise models trained on biological replicates. For edgeR calls, the cutoffs were a false discovery rate-adjusted p below 0.01 and a log2 fold-change threshold of 1. As an exploratory analysis of dynamics, PCA with hierarchical clustering was applied to max-normalized trajectories of the 1000 most abundant clonotypes. The CD4 or CD8 phenotype of responding clones was assigned using the separately sequenced CD4+ and CD8+ repertoires. TCRdb reprocessing: public reads trimmed at Q25 with fastp, clones called with MiXCR, in-frame beta chains kept. Here each entry gathers all rows of one CDR3 protein and keeps the most common genes and DNA. The V and J calls, along with clone size, are taken from TCRdb and not from the paper's own processing. Recorded for this sample are approximately 500,000 distinct CDR3 sequences; about 23% of them occurred a single time. The ten largest clones take up around 13% of the sample.

On this clonotype itself: Its specific antigen is unknown. Qualities for individual bases were not recorded, and no much larger clone is one base off.

Ficoll-Paque density gradient centrifugation was used to isolate PBMCs. The CDR3 starts with the cysteine, ends with the phenylalanine, and has 15 residues. The only DNA kept is the CDR3, 45 bases in frame from the first base. The junction shows trimming of 4 bases on V and 1 base on J, and the gene matches do not reach 7 bases of it. CDR1 and CDR2, looked up from the germline V gene, are SGHRS and YFSETQ. Sequencing used PBMCs or a T cell subset sorted from them (not recorded which). This TCR came from an adult woman who had mild COVID-19 (a few samples of this study predate the infection). The sample titles of this study are shuffled in the database, so cell type and time point are left out; the donor was told from shared clones. The chain is encoded by TRBV5-1 joined to TRBJ2-7, with TRBD2 identical over 8 junction bases. The DNA sequence is as follows: TGCGCCAGCAGCCTAGGGACTAGTCCATCCTACGAGCAGTACTTC. It encodes CASSLGTSPSYEQYF.